The 30 T cell receptor beta chains presented below share a single source sample, sequenced in a study of identical twins. One entry per CDR3 protein, called by TCRdb with MiXCR from the 5' RACE reads. The repertoire includes about 900,000 distinct CDR3 sequences, 9% to 15% of them detected once, and around 1.6% sits in the top ten. The sample was also linked to a second study, of yellow fever vaccine responses in identical twins.

The sample was PBMCs. These receptors were obtained from a woman aged 18-29 years in good health.

This clonotype was found a few times. The chain has TRBV20-1 and TRBJ2-3; D may match TRBD1 or TRBD2 (5 bases each). CDR3 size: 12 residues. Germline CDR1 is DFQATT and CDR2 is SNEGSKA (reference sequence). Trimming took off 6 bases at V and 6 bases at J, with 13 bases between the two ends. DNA for the CDR3: TGCAGTGCCCCCGAGGGGCTGGATACGCAGTATTTT. As protein: CSAPEGLDTQYF.

In its sample, this clonotype was seen many times. The chain has TRBV10-3 and TRBJ2-3; perhaps TRBD2 as D (6 bases). Trimming cost V 7 bases and J 4 bases, with 12 bases left between them. The CDR3 is 13 amino acids. Germline V gene lookup returns CDR1 ENHRY and CDR2 SYGVKD. The CDR3 loop is CAIKPGVADTQYF. CDR3 in DNA: TGTGCCATCAAACCGGGGGTCGCAGATACGCAGTATTTT.

The sample holds many counts of this clonotype. This chain joins TRBV4-1 and TRBJ2-7, with TRBD2 identical over 15 bases. The V gene end was trimmed by 4 bases and the J gene end by 0 bases; junction bases not matched to a gene: 4. Per germline, CDR1 MGHRA and CDR2 YSYEKL. The length of the CDR3 is 17 residues. CDR3 bases: TGCGCCAGCAGCCCAGGACTAGCGGGAGGGCCCTCCTACGAGCAGTACTTC. As protein: CASSPGLAGGPSYEQYF.

This clonotype was recorded a few times. This chain joins TRBV15 and TRBJ2-3; 8 bases are shared with TRBD2. This CDR3 is built from 15 residues. V lost 5 bases and J lost 0; bases outside the gene matches: 4. Germline V gene lookup returns CDR1 LNHNV and CDR2 YYDKDF (reference sequence). CDR3 bases: TGTGCCACCAGCGTTCCTAGCGGGAGCACAGATACGCAGTATTTT. This translates into CATSVPSGSTDTQYF.

This clonotype was counted a few times. The chain has TRBV20-1 and TRBJ2-5, with TRBD2 matching 9 bases. J gave up 5 bases and V 3 bases, and 7 bases lay outside the gene matches. CDR3 size: 14 residues. CDR1 and CDR2 (germline): DFQATT, SNEGSKA (reference sequence). In nucleotides, the CDR3 is TGCAGTGCTAGTAGCGGGGGTGGGAGGGAGACCCAGTACTTC. Translated: CSASSGGGRETQYF.

This clonotype was recorded a few times. The V and J genes are TRBV7-2 and TRBJ2-1; TRBD2 aligns across 15 bases. The V segment lost 4 bases and the J segment 9 bases; nucleotides outside the gene matches: 7. CDR1 is SGHTA and CDR2 is FQGNSA in the germline V gene. The CDR3 spans 16 residues. CDR3 amino acids: CASSSDGTSGGREQFF. As DNA, the CDR3 is TGTGCCAGCAGCTCGGATGGGACTAGCGGGGGGCGTGAGCAGTTCTTC.

V gene TRBV20-1 combines with J gene TRBJ2-4; D could derive from TRBD1 or TRBD2 (5 bases each). CDR1 is DFQATT, CDR2 SNEGSKA, per germline (reference sequence). The ends were cut back, 5 bases at V and 6 bases at J, with 14 bases in the middle. The CDR3 is made up of 13 amino acids. This CDR3 is CSAPQGGGNIQYF. The CDR3 DNA is TGCAGTGCTCCCCAGGGTGGGGGAAACATTCAGTACTTC.

The chain employs TRBV6-4 and TRBJ2-1, with 12 bases lining up with TRBD2. Unmatched junction bases numbered 10, after V lost 5 bases and J lost 8 bases. This CDR3 is built from 16 residues. The germline CDR1 and CDR2 sequences are MRHNA and SNTAGT. CDR3 nucleotides: TGTGCCAGCAGTTCCATCAAGACTAGCGGGAGCCATGAGCAGTTCTTC. Translating gives CASSSIKTSGSHEQFF.

V gene TRBV10-3 combines with J gene TRBJ2-2, with TRBD2 matching 8 bases. The CDR3 has 14 residues. V was clipped by 10 bases and J by 2 bases; unmatched bases: 6. Per the germline V gene, CDR1 is ENHRY and CDR2 is SYGVKD. DNA for the CDR3: TGTGCCACCGGATTAGCGGGAAACACCGGGGAGCTGTTTTTT. Amino acid sequence: CATGLAGNTGELFF.

This clonotype was recorded a few times. The rearrangement uses TRBV20-1 and TRBJ1-1; D is undetermined. Germline V gene lookup returns CDR1 DFQATT and CDR2 SNEGSKA (reference sequence). Trimming took off 3 bases at V and 3 bases at J, with 14 bases between the two ends. The CDR3 is 14 residues long. The CDR3 DNA is TGCAGTGCTAGGGTGGGAGGCTTGTACACTGAAGCTTTCTTT. Its protein is CSARVGGLYTEAFF.

This clonotype showed up many times. V usage is TRBV29-1 and J usage is TRBJ2-2; D uncertain. This CDR3 spans 14 amino acids. Trimming removed 6 bases from V and 1 base from J, with 12 bases in between. Germline V CDR1 and CDR2: SQVTM, ANQGSEA. CDR3 protein: CSVPGRWNTGELFF. The CDR3 DNA reads as TGCAGCGTCCCCGGACGGTGGAACACCGGGGAGCTGTTTTTT.

This clonotype was recorded a few times. The chain is built from TRBV5-1 and TRBJ1-1; 8 bases match TRBD1. The CDR3 has 17 amino acids. The germline gives CDR1 SGHRS, CDR2 YFSETQ. V trimming: 4 bases; J trimming: 5 bases; junction bases outside the gene matches: 16. This chain's CDR3 is CASSLAGQGFLRTEAFF. Here the CDR3 DNA reads TGCGCCAGCAGCCTGGCCGGACAGGGCTTTCTTAGGACTGAAGCTTTCTTT.

This clonotype was seen only a few times. The chain has TRBV29-1 and TRBJ2-2, with TRBD1 identical over 10 bases. V was clipped by 2 bases and J by 5 bases; unmatched bases: 8. This CDR3 has 16 residues. Per germline, CDR1 SQVTM and CDR2 ANQGSEA. CDR3 sequence reads: CSVEHGGQGRTGELFF. The DNA of the CDR3 is TGCAGCGTTGAACACGGGGGACAGGGGCGGACCGGGGAGCTGTTTTTT.

This clonotype was recorded at least ten times. The chain links TRBV12-3 or TRBV12-4 to TRBJ1-2, with D perhaps matching TRBD1 (5 bases). The V and J ends lost 5 bases and 3 bases respectively, with 10 bases between them. CDR3 length: 13 residues. The CDR3 nucleotides are TGTGCCAGCAGTCCACAGGAGTACTATGGCTACACCTTC. Its translation: CASSPQEYYGYTF.

This clonotype was recorded a few times. The CDR3 nucleotides read TGTGCCATCAGTGACCGAACAGGGTTGGCTGAAGCTTTCTTT. Translated: CAISDRTGLAEAFF. V is TRBV10-3 and J is TRBJ1-1, with D possibly being TRBD1 (6 bases). Trimming removed 3 bases from V and 6 bases from J, with 14 bases in between. The V gene's germline CDR1 is ENHRY and CDR2 SYGVKD. This CDR3 region has 14 residues.

This clonotype was seen a handful of times. This chain uses TRBV29-1 with TRBJ1-6; possible D gene TRBD1, 6 bases. Looked up from germline, CDR1 is SQVTM and CDR2 is ANQGSEA. The ends were cut back, 6 bases at V and 8 bases at J, with 17 bases in the middle. The CDR3 spans 14 residues. This CDR3 is CSVRGTFADSPLHF. In nucleotides, the CDR3 is TGCAGCGTCCGAGGGACATTTGCGGATTCACCCCTCCACTTT.

In this sample, this clonotype turned up a few times. This chain connects TRBV2 to TRBJ1-6; D remains unclear. The germline V and J ends were trimmed by 2 bases and 7 bases, with 12 bases remaining between them. Germline assignment: CDR1 SNHLY and CDR2 FYNNEI. The CDR3 spans 15 residues. The CDR3 loop reads CASSEQLPLNSPLHF. The CDR3 nucleotides are TGTGCCAGCAGTGAACAGCTACCGCTGAATTCACCCCTCCACTTT.

The chain links TRBV24-1 to TRBJ2-1, with a possible D match to TRBD1 (6 bases). CDR3 length: 13 residues. Germline V gives CDR1 KGHDR, CDR2 SFDVKD. V lost 9 bases to trimming and J lost 5 bases, with 13 bases between them. CDR3 bases: TGTGCCACCTCCAAGGGGGACCACAATGAGCAGTTCTTC. This encodes CATSKGDHNEQFF.

This chain joins TRBV10-3 and TRBJ2-7; the D is unclear. This CDR3 contains 13 residues. Germline CDR1 reads ENHRY; CDR2 reads SYGVKD. The ends were cut back, 0 bases at V and 4 bases at J, with 7 bases in the middle. The DNA of the CDR3 is TGTGCCATCAGTGAGTCAGGAGCATACGAGCAGTACTTC. It codes for CAISESGAYEQYF.

This clonotype has only a few counts. CDR3 protein: CASTLRPSGGYEQYF. The CDR3 DNA reads as TGCGCCAGCACCCTTCGTCCTAGCGGGGGGTACGAGCAGTACTTC. The rearrangement joins TRBV5-1 to TRBJ2-7; 11 bases fit TRBD2. Germline V gives CDR1 SGHRS, CDR2 YFSETQ. The V and J ends lost 6 bases and 4 bases, in that order; junction bases with no gene match: 9. This CDR3 comprises 15 residues.

Only a few counts were recorded for this clonotype. V and J are TRBV5-1 and TRBJ2-3, with D tentatively TRBD1 (5 bases). The CDR3 runs to 14 residues. Trimming removed 4 bases from V and 6 bases from J, with 15 bases in between. Germline CDR1 SGHRS, CDR2 YFSETQ. CDR3 in amino acids: CASSTRPAGDTQYF. Here the CDR3 DNA reads TGCGCCAGCAGCACACGCCCCGCAGGGGATACGCAGTATTTT.

J is TRBJ1-2 and V is TRBV2; 7 nucleotides agree with TRBD1. V lost 5 bases to trimming and J lost 1 base; unmatched junction nucleotides: 7. Germline CDR1 is SNHLY and CDR2 is FYNNEI. The CDR3 spans 15 residues. The CDR3 here is CASSQQGRVNYGYTF. In DNA form, the CDR3 reads TGTGCCAGCAGTCAACAGGGGAGGGTTAACTATGGCTACACCTTC.

V is TRBV28 and J is TRBJ2-1; D remains unclear. The ends were cut back, 6 bases at V and 9 bases at J, with 21 bases in the middle. The length of the CDR3 is 15 residues. Germline CDR1 is MDHEN and CDR2 is SYDVKM. The CDR3 sequence is CASSPFPTARSEQFF. CDR3 nucleotides: TGTGCCAGCAGCCCCTTCCCCACCGCAAGAAGTGAGCAGTTCTTC.

Many counts were recorded for this clonotype. The chain carries TRBV20-1 and TRBJ1-5; D possibly corresponds to TRBD1 (5 bases). The V and J ends lost 6 bases and 0 bases respectively, with 12 bases between them. The germline gives CDR1 DFQATT, CDR2 SNEGSKA (reference sequence). The CDR3 length is 14 residues. CDR3 coding DNA: TGCAGTGCCGACAGAGACCTTAGCAATCAGCCCCAGCATTTT. As protein: CSADRDLSNQPQHF.

This clonotype has ten or more counts. The chain couples TRBV12-3 or TRBV12-4 to TRBJ2-5; 8 bases map to TRBD2. Trimming took 4 bases from V and 7 from J; bases not matched to a gene: 5. This CDR3 is built from 13 residues. The CDR3 sequence: CASSSGLATTQYF. The CDR3 nucleotides read TGTGCCAGCAGTTCCGGACTAGCCACGACCCAGTACTTC.

This clonotype was detected a few times. The chain combines TRBV24-1 with TRBJ1-5; no definite D call. Trimming removed 9 bases at V and 2 bases at J, with 16 bases between. The CDR3 runs to 15 residues. The germline gives CDR1 KGHDR, CDR2 SFDVKD. The CDR3 sequence: CATGRGGSGNQPQHF. The CDR3 DNA follows: TGTGCCACCGGGCGAGGAGGGTCAGGCAATCAGCCCCAGCATTTT.

The CDR3 is CASSEGISGANVLTF. The CDR3 coding sequence is TGTGCCAGCAGTGAAGGGATCTCTGGGGCCAACGTCCTGACTTTC. The rearrangement uses TRBV2 and TRBJ2-6, with unresolved D. The V gene's germline CDR1 is SNHLY and CDR2 FYNNEI. The CDR3 covers 15 residues. V lost 1 base, J lost 0 bases, and 4 bases lay in between.

The rearrangement uses TRBV29-1 and TRBJ1-1, with 8 nucleotides matching TRBD1. This CDR3 spans 14 amino acids. Germline CDR1 SQVTM, CDR2 ANQGSEA. Trimming took 4 bases from V and 4 from J; bases not matched to a gene: 8. This CDR3 is CSVGDRSGGTEAFF. CDR3 in DNA: TGCAGCGTTGGGGACAGGTCGGGGGGCACTGAAGCTTTCTTT.

This sequence joins TRBV20-1 and TRBJ1-6; D is unresolved. This CDR3 has 8 residues. The V end was cut by 6 bases, the J end by 11 bases, with 2 bases between. Per the germline V gene, CDR1 is DFQATT and CDR2 is SNEGSKA (reference sequence). The CDR3 is CSAAPLHF. DNA of the CDR3: TGCAGTGCAGCACCCCTCCACTTT.

J is TRBJ2-7 and V is TRBV4-1; D uncertain. The length of the CDR3 is 15 residues. Germline CDR1 MGHRA, CDR2 YSYEKL. The V and J ends lost 0 bases and 0 bases respectively, with 9 bases between them. CDR3 DNA sequence: TGCGCCAGCAGCCAAGATCCCGGCATCTCCTACGAGCAGTACGTC. It yields the protein CASSQDPGISYEQYV.